This T cell receptor (beta chain) is drawn from a study of identical twins. Broader study findings: Invariant cells of the MAIT and iNKT types might have partly distorted the zero-insertion analyses. Fewer insertions marked abundant cord blood beta clonotypes; young adult naive trended weakly, memory not at all. Conclusions rested on cross-sectional statistics rather than following the same donors.

This clonotype was observed a handful of times. Its matching antigen is unknown. Healthy Caucasians provided all donations. In TCRdb, the 5' RACE reads were re-called with MiXCR into one record per CDR3 protein. This sample yields 750,000 to 950,000 distinct CDR3 sequences, of which over 9% are seen a single time; 1.5% to 2% belongs to the top ten. The CDR3 has 13 amino acids. Deletions cut 7 bases from V and 0 bases from J, with 9 bases between. Germline V gene lookup returns CDR1 ENHRY and CDR2 SYGVKD. The data were also submitted as part of a second study, on yellow fever vaccine responses in identical twins.

The material sequenced was PBMCs. The source of this sequence is a woman between 18 and 29 years old in good health. The genes are TRBV10-3 and TRBJ1-1; D perhaps matches TRBD1 (5 bases). CDR3 region: CAITRGVNTEAFF. CDR3 DNA sequence: TGTGCCATCACCCGGGGGGTGAACACTGAAGCTTTCTTT.